The TCR beta chain described here comes from a study of shared clonotypes between healthy human individuals. This CDR3 is built from 14 residues. Trimming removed 5 bases from V and 3 bases from J; junction bases left unmatched: 3. Germline-derived CDR1 and CDR2 are LNHDA and SQIVND (reference sequence). This clone was seen only once. Some clones are missing from TCRdb's copy, which holds only in-frame ones; the method was immunoSEQ multiplex PCR. This sample carries around 2.1 million clones, about 92% of them seen once, and the ten largest clones take around 1.7%. Naive-designated CD8 cells lacked CD45RO, were positively enriched for CCR7, and omitted terminally differentiated effector memory CD45RA+ cells.

The source of this sequence is a young man in good health. Some clones in this sample may be carry-over from other donors' samples. The material sequenced was naive CD8+ T cells from PBMCs. The chain uses TRBV19 and TRBJ1-1; 10 bases line up with TRBD1. CDR3 in DNA: TGTGCCAGTAGTCAGGACAGGGGGTACACTGAAGCTTTCTTT. Its translation: CASSQDRGYTEAFF.